The table lists the clone carrying this TCR beta chain with a few counts. Its antigen remains unknown. This entry comes from a study of HIV-infected patients and healthy controls. Study findings and constraints: HIV-infected patients and controls differed significantly in mean usage of eight alpha and eight beta V genes. MAIT alpha-chain CDR3s were frequent in healthy controls, depleted in HIV+. Diversity differences between study cohorts were not due to their slight age and sex differences.

Reverse transcription used about 510 ng RNA and constant-region primers for alpha and beta. Alpha and beta chain libraries were made separately by chain-specific third strand synthesis with multiplexing indices. A 5' RACE adapter with a random hexamer and the SP2 primer site was joined to cDNA. TCRdb passed the 5' RACE reads through MiXCR, listing each CDR3 protein once. Seen here are around 13,000 distinct CDR3 sequences, roughly a tenth observed once, and the top ten hold 6.5% to 7.5%. No cell fractionation was done, so the repertoire covers all unsorted peripheral blood T cells. Sequencing was performed on blood. This TCR was sampled from an adult in good health.

The CDR3 loop reads CASSLGQGTVNTEAFF. The CDR3 nucleotides read TGCGCCAGCAGCTTGGGACAGGGGACGGTTAACACTGAAGCTTTCTTT. The chain has TRBV5-1 and TRBJ1-1; 8 bases align to TRBD1. The CDR3 extends over 16 amino acids. Germline V lookup: CDR1 SGHRS, CDR2 YFSETQ. V lost 0 bases and J lost 2; bases outside the gene matches: 6.